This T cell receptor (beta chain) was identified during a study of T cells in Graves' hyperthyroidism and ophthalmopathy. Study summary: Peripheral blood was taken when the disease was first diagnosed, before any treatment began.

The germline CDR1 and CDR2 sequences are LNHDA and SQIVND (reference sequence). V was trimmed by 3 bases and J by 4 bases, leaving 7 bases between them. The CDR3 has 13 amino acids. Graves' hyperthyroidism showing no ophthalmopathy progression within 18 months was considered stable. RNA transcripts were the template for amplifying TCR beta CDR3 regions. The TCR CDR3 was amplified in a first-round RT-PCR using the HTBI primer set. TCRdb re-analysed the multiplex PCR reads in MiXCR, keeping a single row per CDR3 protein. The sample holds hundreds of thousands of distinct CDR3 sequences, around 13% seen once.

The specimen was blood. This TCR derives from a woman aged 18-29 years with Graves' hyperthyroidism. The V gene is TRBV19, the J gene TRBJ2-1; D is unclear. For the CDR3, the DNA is TGTGCCAGTAGTATGGGTAAATACAATGAGCAGTTCTTC. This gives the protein CASSMGKYNEQFF.